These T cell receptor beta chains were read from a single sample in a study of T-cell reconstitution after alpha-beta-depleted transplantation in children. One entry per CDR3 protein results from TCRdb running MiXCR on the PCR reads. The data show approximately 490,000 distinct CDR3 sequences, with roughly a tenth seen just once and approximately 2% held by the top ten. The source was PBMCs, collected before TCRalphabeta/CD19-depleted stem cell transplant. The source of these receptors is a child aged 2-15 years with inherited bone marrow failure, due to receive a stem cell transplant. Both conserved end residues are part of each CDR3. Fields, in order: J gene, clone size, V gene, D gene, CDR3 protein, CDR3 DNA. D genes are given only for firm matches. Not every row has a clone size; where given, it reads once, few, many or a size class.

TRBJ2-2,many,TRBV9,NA,CASSVFSRLNTGELFF,TGTGCCAGCAGCGTTTTTAGCCGGCTGAACACCGGGGAGCTGTTTTTT
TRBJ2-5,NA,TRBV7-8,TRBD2,CASSRSMGLADTETQYF,TGTGCCAGCAGCCGGTCTATGGGACTAGCGGACACAGAGACCCAGTACTTC
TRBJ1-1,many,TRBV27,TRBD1,CASSSPGQGQGRTEAFF,TGTGCCAGCAGCAGTCCGGGACAGGGGCAGGGAAGGACTGAAGCTTTCTTT
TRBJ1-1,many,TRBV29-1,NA,CSVERNTEAFF,TGCAGCGTTGAGAGGAACACTGAAGCTTTCTTT
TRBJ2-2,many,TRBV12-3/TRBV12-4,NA,CASSSDSQGELFF,TGTGCCAGCAGCTCCGACTCCCAGGGGGAGCTGTTTTTT
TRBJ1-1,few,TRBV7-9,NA,CASSHPVQGAFF,TGTGCCAGCAGCCATCCAGTCCAGGGAGCTTTCTTT
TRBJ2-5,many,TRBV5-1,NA,CASSLESGSKRPQYF,TGCGCCAGCAGCTTGGAATCAGGGAGTAAGAGACCCCAGTACTTC
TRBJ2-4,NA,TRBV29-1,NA,CSVNAGTPRVDIQYF,TGCAGCGTGAATGCCGGGACCCCTAGGGTGGACATTCAGTACTTC
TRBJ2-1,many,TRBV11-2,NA,CASSPRGAYNEQFF,TGTGCCAGCAGCCCCAGGGGCGCCTACAATGAGCAGTTCTTC
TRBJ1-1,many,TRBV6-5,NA,CASSSLDREAFF,TGTGCCAGCAGTTCCCTCGACAGGGAAGCTTTCTTT
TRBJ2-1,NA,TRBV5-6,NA,CASSLGLESGGNEQFF,TGTGCCAGCAGCTTGGGACTAGAATCAGGGGGGAATGAGCAGTTCTTC
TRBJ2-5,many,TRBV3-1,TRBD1,CASSQASRGRETQYF,TGTGCCAGCAGCCAAGCCAGCAGGGGGCGGGAGACCCAGTACTTC
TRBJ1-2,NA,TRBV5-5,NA,CASSFPRGQGYTF,TGTGCCAGCAGCTTTCCCCGGGGGCAAGGCTACACCTTC
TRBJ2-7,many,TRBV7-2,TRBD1,CASSRQGAYEQYF,TGTGCCAGCAGCCGACAGGGGGCCTACGAGCAGTACTTC
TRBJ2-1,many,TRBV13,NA,CASSSLGGISPLVNEQFF,TGTGCCAGCAGCTCCCTTGGCGGGATTTCACCCCTCGTCAATGAGCAGTTCTTC
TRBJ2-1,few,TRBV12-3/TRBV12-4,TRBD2,CASSLEQLAGGFVEQFF,TGTGCCAGCAGTTTAGAGCAACTAGCGGGAGGGTTTGTTGAGCAGTTCTTC
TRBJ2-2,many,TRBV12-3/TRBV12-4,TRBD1,CASSSGTGAPYNGELFF,TGTGCCAGCAGTTCCGGGACAGGGGCCCCCTATAACGGGGAGCTGTTTTTT
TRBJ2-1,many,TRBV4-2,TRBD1,CASSQVGLDRNVDNEQFF,TGTGCCAGCAGCCAAGTGGGATTGGACAGGAACGTAGACAATGAGCAGTTCTTC
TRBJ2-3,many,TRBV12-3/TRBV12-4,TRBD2,CASSPRGSGSVTQYF,TGTGCCAGCAGTCCCCGGGGTAGCGGGAGTGTTACGCAGTATTTT
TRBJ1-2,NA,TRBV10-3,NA,CAISVREGTDGYTF,TGTGCCATCAGTGTACGGGAGGGAACTGATGGCTACACCTTC
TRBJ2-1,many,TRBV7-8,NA,CASSSPQGRGYNEQFF,TGTGCCAGCAGCTCCCCCCAGGGACGGGGCTACAATGAGCAGTTCTTC
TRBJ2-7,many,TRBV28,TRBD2,CASRDGRLAGPSYEQYF,TGTGCCAGCAGGGACGGAAGACTAGCGGGACCGTCCTACGAGCAGTACTTC
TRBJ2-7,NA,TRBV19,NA,CASSMTGTYEQYF,TGTGCCAGTAGTATGACTGGTACCTACGAGCAGTACTTC
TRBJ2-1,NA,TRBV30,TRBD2,CAWSQGTSGNYNEQFF,TGTGCCTGGAGTCAGGGGACTAGCGGGAACTACAATGAGCAGTTCTTC
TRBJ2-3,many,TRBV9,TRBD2,CASSATGTTLPADTQYF,TGTGCCAGCAGTGCGACCGGGACTACCCTTCCCGCAGATACGCAGTATTTT
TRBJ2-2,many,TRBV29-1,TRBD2,CSVQGTSENTGELFF,TGCAGCGTACAAGGGACTAGCGAGAACACCGGGGAGCTGTTTTTT
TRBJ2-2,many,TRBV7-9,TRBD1,CASNRQGADTGELFF,TGTGCCAGCAACAGACAGGGGGCAGACACCGGGGAGCTGTTTTTT
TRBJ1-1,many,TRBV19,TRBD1,CASLDRDTEAFF,TGTGCCAGTTTAGACAGGGACACTGAAGCTTTCTTT
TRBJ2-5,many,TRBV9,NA,CASSVGPSETQYF,TGTGCCAGCAGCGTAGGGCCCTCGGAGACCCAGTACTTC
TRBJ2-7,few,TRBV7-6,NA,CASSLRKGSAQSYEQYF,TGTGCCAGCAGCCTTAGAAAGGGCAGCGCCCAGTCCTACGAGCAGTACTTC
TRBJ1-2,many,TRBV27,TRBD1,CASRGDRGKDYGYTF,TGTGCCAGCAGGGGGGACAGGGGTAAAGACTATGGCTACACCTTC
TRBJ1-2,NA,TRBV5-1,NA,CASSLGQQGDGYTF,TGCGCCAGCAGCTTGGGTCAACAGGGCGATGGCTACACCTTC
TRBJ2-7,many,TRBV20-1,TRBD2,CSARGLAGGEQYF,TGCAGTGCTAGAGGGTTGGCGGGAGGAGAGCAGTACTTC
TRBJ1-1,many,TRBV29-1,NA,CSVGGGRGDTEAFF,TGCAGCGTTGGGGGGGGCAGGGGCGATACTGAAGCTTTCTTT
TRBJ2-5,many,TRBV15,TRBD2,CATSRGQPSGQETQYF,TGTGCCACCAGCAGAGGACAGCCTAGCGGGCAAGAGACCCAGTACTTC
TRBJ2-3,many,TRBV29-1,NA,CSVLRDSQYF,TGCAGCGTTCTCCGGGACTCGCAGTATTTT
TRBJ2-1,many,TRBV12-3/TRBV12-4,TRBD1,CASSHRGLINEQFF,TGTGCCAGCAGTCACAGGGGCTTGATAAATGAGCAGTTCTTC
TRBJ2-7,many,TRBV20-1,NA,CSANPRDLSSYEQYF,TGCAGTGCTAACCCCCGGGACTTGAGCTCCTACGAGCAGTACTTC
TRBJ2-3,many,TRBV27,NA,CASKSDTQYF,TGTGCCAGCAAATCAGATACGCAGTATTTT
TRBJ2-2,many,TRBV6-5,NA,CASSYAEPGELFF,TGTGCCAGCAGTTATGCGGAGCCCGGGGAGCTGTTTTTT
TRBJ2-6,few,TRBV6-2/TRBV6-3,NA,CASSTPGFGANVLTF,TGTGCCAGCAGTACCCCAGGGTTCGGGGCCAACGTCCTGACTTTC
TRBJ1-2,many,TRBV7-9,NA,CASSPFEKLPGYTF,TGTGCCAGCAGCCCATTTGAGAAGCTACCTGGCTACACCTTC